One and the same sample provided the 17 T cell receptor beta chains below, sequenced in a study of cytomegalovirus exposure and HLA in healthy donors. The table came from immunoSEQ multiplex PCR; TCRdb's copy has only in-frame clones and leaves some out. Of about 120,000 clones in the sample, roughly 90% are singletons; the top ten hold just under 6.5%. Sample: PBMCs. Receptor source: a woman aged 18-35 years in good health and CMV-seropositive.

This chain uses TRBV9 with TRBJ2-2; 9 positions match TRBD1. Germline loops: CDR1 SGDLS, CDR2 YYNGEE. The V segment lost 3 bases and the J segment 5 bases; nucleotides outside the gene matches: 11. CDR3 length: 17 residues. The CDR3 spells CASSADRGPGGTGELFF. The CDR3 DNA is TGTGCCAGCAGCGCGGACAGGGGCCCTGGAGGGACCGGGGAGCTGTTTTTT.

The chain recombines TRBV29-1 with TRBJ1-1; no reliable D call. The germline CDR1 and CDR2 sequences are SQVTM and ANQGSEA. The CDR3 spans 13 residues. The V end was cut by 8 bases, the J end by 4 bases, with 17 bases between. CDR3 protein: CSISSRRGTEAFF. The CDR3 DNA follows: TGCAGCATTAGTAGTAGGAGAGGCACTGAAGCTTTCTTT.

In this sample, this clone turned up once. The chain combines TRBV7-3 with TRBJ2-1, with 8 bases lining up with TRBD2. With V trimmed by 5 bases and J by 7 bases, 13 bases remained unmatched. From germline, CDR1 is SGHTA and CDR2 FQGTGA. The CDR3 loop spans 16 amino acids. This CDR3 reads CASSRSIGGRTNEQFF. CDR3 coding DNA: TGTGCCAGCAGCCGTAGCATCGGCGGGAGGACGAATGAGCAGTTCTTC.

The CDR3 DNA follows: TGCGCCAGCAGCTTGTCTGGGCAAGCACGCACTGAAGCTTTCTTT. Translation: CASSLSGQARTEAFF. V is TRBV5-1 and J is TRBJ1-1; D not resolved. The V gene's germline CDR1 is SGHRS and CDR2 YFSETQ. The CDR3 is 15 amino acids. Deletions cut 1 base from V and 4 bases from J, with 14 bases between.

The count of this clone is one. The chain joins TRBV28 to TRBJ2-5; maybe TRBD2 (5 bases). Germline CDR1 reads MDHEN; CDR2 reads SYDVKM. The CDR3 covers 13 residues. The V and J ends lost 8 bases and 1 base respectively, with 11 bases between them. CDR3 sequence: CASGESSQETQYF. The DNA of the CDR3 is TGTGCCAGCGGGGAGAGTTCCCAAGAGACCCAGTACTTC.

The V and J genes are TRBV11-2 and TRBJ2-7; no definite D call. The CDR3 loop spans 14 amino acids. Germline lookup yields CDR1 SGHAT and CDR2 FQNNGV. V lost 1 base and J lost 0, with 7 bases in between. CDR3 bases: TGTGCCAGCAGCTTAGCAGGTAGCTCCTACGAGCAGTACTTC. Protein sequence: CASSLAGSSYEQYF.

The chain joins TRBV5-1 to TRBJ2-3; 12 bases map to TRBD2. J gave up 5 bases and V 4 bases, and 5 bases lay outside the gene matches. This CDR3 is built from 15 residues. Germline V gene data show CDR1 as SGHRS and CDR2 as YFSETQ. The CDR3 loop reads CASSTTSGGRDTQYF. The DNA for the CDR3 is TGCGCCAGCAGCACGACTAGCGGGGGCCGAGATACGCAGTATTTT.

The J gene is TRBJ1-2, the V gene TRBV7-8; a weak D match, TRBD1 (5 bases). CDR1 is SGHVS, CDR2 FQNEAQ, per germline. The V and J ends lost 5 bases and 6 bases respectively, with 10 bases between them. There are 12 residues in the CDR3. CDR3 region: CASSTGGDGYTF. Written as DNA, the CDR3 is TGTGCCAGCAGCACGGGGGGAGATGGCTACACCTTC.

This clone has just one count. CDR3: CASSEAQERAGGYTF. The CDR3 DNA reads TGTGCCAGCAGTGAAGCGCAGGAGAGGGCTGGTGGCTACACCTTC. This chain joins TRBV6-1 and TRBJ1-2; D is undetermined. CDR1 is MNHNS and CDR2 is SASEGT in the germline V gene. The CDR3 is made up of 15 amino acids. V shed 0 bases and J shed 7 bases, with 15 bases lying between them.

The chain couples TRBV19 to TRBJ1-1, with 10 nucleotides matching TRBD1. In germline, CDR1 is LNHDA, CDR2 SQIVND (reference sequence). The CDR3 has 15 residues. V shed 3 bases, J shed 4 bases, and the junction held 5 bases outside the gene matches. The CDR3 spells CASSIRGQGGTEAFF. The CDR3 DNA is TGTGCCAGTAGTATTAGAGGACAGGGGGGCACTGAAGCTTTCTTT. The entire variable domain, with the rest obtained from reference TRBV19 and TRBJ1-1, is as follows: DGGITQSPKYLFRKEGQNVTLSCEQNLNHDAMYWYRQDPGQGLRLIYYSQIVNDFQKGDIAEGYSVSREKKESFPLTVTSAQKNPTAFYLCASSIRGQGGTEAFFGQGTRLTVV.

The rearrangement joins TRBV29-1 to TRBJ1-2; D is undetermined. This CDR3 contains 13 residues. Trimming stripped 3 bases from V and 0 bases from J, with 8 bases between. Germline V gene lookup returns CDR1 SQVTM and CDR2 ANQGSEA. The CDR3 protein is CSVEWLANYGYTF. CDR3 in DNA: TGCAGCGTTGAGTGGTTAGCTAACTATGGCTACACCTTC.

V gene TRBV5-1 combines with J gene TRBJ1-1, with unresolved D. Germline V lookup: CDR1 SGHRS, CDR2 YFSETQ. Deletions cut 2 bases from V and 7 bases from J, with 6 bases between. This CDR3 is 11 amino acids long. CDR3 in DNA: TGCGCCAGCAGCTTCCAGAATGAAGCTTTCTTT. Residues: CASSFQNEAFF.

This clone appeared a few times. V is TRBV4-3 and J is TRBJ2-2; possibly TRBD2 for D (6 bases). CDR1 is LGHNA, CDR2 YSLEER, per germline. Trimming pared 3 bases from V and 5 bases from J, leaving 16 bases between. The length of the CDR3 is 16 residues. CDR3 DNA: TGCGCCAGCAGCCACCCGCCTGGGCGGGATACCGGGGAGCTGTTTTTT. It specifies CASSHPPGRDTGELFF.

The chain carries TRBV4-1 and TRBJ1-2; no clear D. V was cut by 1 base and J by 2 bases, with 8 bases left in between. This CDR3 contains 14 residues. The germline V gene has CDR1 MGHRA and CDR2 YSYEKL. The chain's CDR3 is CASSQAPLNYGYTF. The CDR3 DNA follows: TGCGCCAGCAGCCAAGCCCCCTTAAACTATGGCTACACCTTC.

The V gene is TRBV4-1, the J gene TRBJ1-1; maybe TRBD1 (5 bases). Per germline, CDR1 MGHRA and CDR2 YSYEKL. This CDR3 region has 17 residues. The ends were cut back, 1 base at V and 0 bases at J, with 15 bases in the middle. CDR3 DNA sequence: TGCGCCAGCAGCCAAGGACCCCCAGGGCAGATGAACACTGAAGCTTTCTTT. It translates to CASSQGPPGQMNTEAFF.

V gene TRBV5-6 combines with J gene TRBJ2-2; weak D call: TRBD1 (5 bases). Germline CDR1 and CDR2: SGHDT and YYEEEE. With 1 base removed from V and 5 bases from J, the gap between germline ends came to 15 bases. CDR3 length equals 16 residues. The CDR3 coding sequence is TGTGCCAGCAGCTTGTTAAGGGGCCCGAGGACCGGGGAGCTGTTTTTT. Its translation: CASSLLRGPRTGELFF.

The rearrangement uses TRBV7-9 and TRBJ2-7; D perhaps matches TRBD1 (6 bases). V was clipped by 3 bases and J by 8 bases, with 20 bases between them. The germline V gene encodes CDR1 SEHNR and CDR2 FQNEAQ (reference sequence). There are 15 residues in the CDR3. Here the CDR3 reads CASSFEGTYPPQQYF. CDR3 DNA sequence: TGTGCCAGCAGCTTCGAAGGGACATATCCCCCTCAGCAGTACTTC.